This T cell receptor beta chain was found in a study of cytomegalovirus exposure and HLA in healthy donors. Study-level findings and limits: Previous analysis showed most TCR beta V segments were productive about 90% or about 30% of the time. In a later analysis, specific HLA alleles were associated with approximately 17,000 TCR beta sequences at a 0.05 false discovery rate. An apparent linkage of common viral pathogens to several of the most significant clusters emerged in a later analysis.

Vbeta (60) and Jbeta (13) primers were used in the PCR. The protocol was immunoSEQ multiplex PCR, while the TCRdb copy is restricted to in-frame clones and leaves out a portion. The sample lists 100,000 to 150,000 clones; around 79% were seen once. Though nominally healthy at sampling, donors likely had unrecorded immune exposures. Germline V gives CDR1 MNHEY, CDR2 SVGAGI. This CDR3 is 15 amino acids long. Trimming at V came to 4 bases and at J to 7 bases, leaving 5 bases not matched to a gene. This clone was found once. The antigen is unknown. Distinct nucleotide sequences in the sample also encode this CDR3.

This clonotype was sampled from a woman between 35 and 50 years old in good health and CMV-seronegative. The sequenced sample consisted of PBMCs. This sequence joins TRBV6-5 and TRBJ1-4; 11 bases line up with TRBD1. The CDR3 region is CASSSAGTGGEKLFF. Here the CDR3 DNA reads TGTGCCAGCAGTTCCGCTGGGACAGGGGGTGAAAAACTGTTTTTT.